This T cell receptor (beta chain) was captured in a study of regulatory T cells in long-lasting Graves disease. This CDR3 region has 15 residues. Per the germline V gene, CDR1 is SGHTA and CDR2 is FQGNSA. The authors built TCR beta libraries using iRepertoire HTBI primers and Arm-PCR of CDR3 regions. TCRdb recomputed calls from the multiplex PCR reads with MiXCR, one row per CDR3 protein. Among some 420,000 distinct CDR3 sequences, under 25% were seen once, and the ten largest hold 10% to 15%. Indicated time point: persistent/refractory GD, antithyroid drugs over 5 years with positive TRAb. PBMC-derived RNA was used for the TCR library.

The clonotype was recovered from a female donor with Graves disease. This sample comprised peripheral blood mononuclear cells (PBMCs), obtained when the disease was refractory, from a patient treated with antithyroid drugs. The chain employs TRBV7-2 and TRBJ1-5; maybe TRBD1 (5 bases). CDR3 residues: CATAPTAGGNQPQHF. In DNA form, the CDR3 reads TGTGCTACAGCCCCAACGGCCGGGGGGAATCAGCCCCAGCATTTT.